The next 5 T cell receptor beta chains were all read from a single sample in a study of identical twins. Via MiXCR, TCRdb re-called the 5' RACE reads, giving one row per CDR3 protein. Here the sample spans approximately 350,000 distinct CDR3 sequences, roughly an eighth being singletons. These same data were also listed under a study on yellow fever vaccine responses in identical twins.

The sequenced sample was CD8+ T cells sorted from blood. All receptors come from a woman aged 18-29 years in good health.

The table lists this clonotype with a few counts. The V call is TRBV12-3 or TRBV12-4, the J call TRBJ2-2, with 13 bases that match TRBD2. The CDR3 extends over 16 amino acids. Trimming cost V 7 bases and J 6 bases; bases outside gene matches: 8. The CDR3, as DNA: TGTGCCAGCAACCCTTGGGGACTAGCGGGACCCGGGGAGCTGTTTTTT. Protein sequence: CASNPWGLAGPGELFF.

Ten or more counts support this clonotype. This chain links TRBV24-1 with TRBJ2-3; TRBD1 matches at 7 bases. V lost 7 bases, J lost 6 bases, and 6 bases stayed unmatched. The germline CDR1 and CDR2 sequences are KGHDR and SFDVKD. This CDR3 is built from 13 residues. CDR3 sequence (DNA): TGTGCCACCAGGGCCCCGGACAGGGATACGCAGTATTTT. This codes for CATRAPDRDTQYF.

This chain uses TRBV25-1 with TRBJ1-1; the D is unclear. The CDR3 consists of 13 residues. Between the trimmed V and J ends, which lost 4 bases and 7 bases, there was a span of 13 bases. Germline CDR1 reads MGHDK; CDR2 reads SYGVNS. The CDR3, as DNA: TGTGCCAGCAGTGTGGGCTCCTCGGATGAAGCTTTCTTT. Protein: CASSVGSSDEAFF.

This clonotype was recorded a few times. This chain uses TRBV5-1 with TRBJ2-1, with TRBD2 matching over 7 bases. Germline CDR1 SGHRS, CDR2 YFSETQ. Germline trimming cut 0 bases from V and 3 bases from J; bases unmatched to any gene: 6. The CDR3 consists of 16 residues. CDR3 nucleotide sequence: TGCGCCAGCAGCTTGGGGGCAGCGGGAAACTACAATGAGCAGTTCTTC. It yields the protein CASSLGAAGNYNEQFF.

This clonotype was observed many times. This chain connects TRBV15 to TRBJ2-7; 8 bases are shared with TRBD2. There are 16 residues in the CDR3. V shed 0 bases, J shed 0 bases, and the junction held 4 bases outside the gene matches. Germline V gene data show CDR1 as LNHNV and CDR2 as YYDKDF (reference sequence). CDR3 in amino acids: CATSRDRSGSSYEQYF. The CDR3 DNA reads as TGTGCCACCAGCAGAGATCGGAGCGGGAGCTCCTACGAGCAGTACTTC.